This T cell receptor (beta chain) was documented in a study of neoadjuvant nivolumab and ipilimumab in lung cancer (dated by TCRdb to 2019 to 2021). For the study in its entirety: In the NEOSTAR trial, nivolumab was administered intravenously at 3 mg/kg on days 1, 15 and 29, and the combination arm also received ipilimumab 1 mg/kg on day 1 only. The major pathologic response (MPR) rate in the intention-to-treat population in each study arm was designated as the primary trial endpoint. Of the 45 or so patients with operable NSCLC treated in the trial, approximately 23 were randomized to nivolumab monotherapy and roughly 21 to nivolumab plus ipilimumab. TCR repertoires in pretherapy (baseline) peripheral blood were compared with TCR repertoires in tumors resected at surgery after neoadjuvant immune checkpoint blockade. Seven patients had matched pretherapy and resected tumor pairs analyzed, with four treated with nivolumab and three with nivolumab plus ipilimumab. Here is what the overall study found, with its caveats: From pretherapy to surgery, tumor T-cell richness and clonality went up in three of three dual-therapy tumors, versus only two of four nivolumab-treated tumors. TCR richness and clonality were greater in resected tumors than in tumor-adjacent uninvolved lung, and increases were seen in more dual-therapy-treated tumors. A small number of samples underwent TCR sequencing. No significant correlation was found between TCR clonality and pathologic tumor regression, and only one major-pathologic-response sample was available for the clonality analysis. A positive correlation was observed between pretherapy blood TCR richness and richness in tumors resected after neoadjuvant therapy (Spearman R of about 0.8).

On this clone: Its antigen remains unidentified. No base quality information exists; no much larger clone differs at one position.

The time point label, read with the paper, signifies: pretherapy, before neoadjuvant immune checkpoint inhibitors. Samples came from the phase 2 randomized NEOSTAR trial, which tested neoadjuvant nivolumab or nivolumab plus ipilimumab followed by surgery in operable NSCLC. Libraries were built with the immunoSEQ multiplex PCR assay. As for how the authors treated the data: Richness and clonality were used to summarize the repertoires, and clones that significantly expanded or contracted between pre- and post-therapy samples were identified. Not all clones reach the TCRdb copy of this immuneACCESS table, which keeps in-frame sequences only. Checked studies attribute under half of the gap to unresolved V genes and leave the rest unexplained. That table furnishes V, J and clone size, whereas the DNA furnished D and trimming. For this sample the table gives fewer than 25,000 clones, of which roughly 84% were detected only once. The ten most abundant clones make up 20% to 25% of the sample.

Specimen: peripheral blood, collected before neoadjuvant nivolumab, alone or with ipilimumab. This receptor was obtained from an adult with non-small cell lung cancer.

The DNA reads as follows: TGTGCCAGCAGCCAATGGGATGAGCAGTTCTTC. It specifies CASSQWDEQFF. The chain couples TRBV7-2 to TRBJ2-1, with the D gene too uncertain to name. The germline V gene supplies CDR1 SGHTA and CDR2 FQGNSA. From the cysteine up to the phenylalanine, the CDR3 has a length of 11 residues. Kept here is only the CDR3 DNA, which spans 33 bases and is read in frame from base 1. V loses 5 bases, J loses 8 bases, and the germline ends lie 7 bases apart.